These T cell receptor beta chains were read from a single sample in a study of blood T cell repertoires in COVID-19. Repertoires were generated with immunoSEQ multiplex PCR, while TCRdb's copy carries only in-frame clones and drops some. The profile shows around 500,000 clones, over 75% of them singletons. What was sequenced was PBMCs or T cells enriched from blood (not recorded which). These receptors were collected from a woman in her thirties or forties who had recovered from COVID-19. Each CDR3 is given with its conserved first and last residue. D genes are given only for firm matches. Clone size is not always given. Where it is, it says once, few, many or a class for expanded clones.

TRBJ1-5 TRBV15 NA TRBD1 TGTGCCACCAGCAGAGATCGAGGACAGGGGGATCAGCCCCAGCATTTT CATSRDRGQGDQPQHF
TRBJ1-1 TRBV19 NA NA TGTGCCAGTAGTATTAGGGGAAAGAACACTGAAGCTTTCTTT CASSIRGKNTEAFF
TRBJ1-2 TRBV7-8 NA TRBD1 TGTGCCAGCAGCCTGCGGACAGGGTCAGAGGGCTACACCTTC CASSLRTGSEGYTF
TRBJ2-7 TRBV4-1 few NA TGCGCCAGCAGCCAAGTATACAGCACCTACGAGCAGTACTTC CASSQVYSTYEQYF
TRBJ2-2 TRBV13 NA TRBD1 TGTGCCAGCAGCTTCGGACAGGGAGCGAACACCGGGGAGCTGTTTTTT CASSFGQGANTGELFF
TRBJ1-2 TRBV5-1 NA TRBD1 TGCGCCAGCAGCCTGGGACAGGGGGAAAGCTACACCTTC CASSLGQGESYTF
TRBJ2-3 TRBV5-1 NA NA TGCGCCAGCAGCTTACGCGGGATTCGTACAGATACGCAGTATTTT CASSLRGIRTDTQYF
TRBJ2-2 TRBV9 NA NA TGTGCCAGCAGCCCCCGGGGTTCTATTATCACCGGGGAGCTGTTTTTT CASSPRGSIITGELFF
TRBJ1-1 TRBV18 NA TRBD1 TGTGCCAGCTCACCCTATATGAGGGGACAGGGGGAGAACACTGAAGCTTTCTTT CASSPYMRGQGENTEAFF
TRBJ1-5 TRBV2 few NA TGTGCCAGCAATCCGGCGGGGGGTCAGCCCCAGCATTTT CASNPAGGQPQHF
TRBJ1-2 TRBV6-5 NA TRBD1 TGTGCCAGCAGGGGGGACAGGGTGTCTTGGGGCTACACCTTC CASRGDRVSWGYTF
TRBJ1-1 TRBV7-2 NA NA TGTGCCAGCAGCTCCGGGGTATCGAACACTGAAGCTTTCTTT CASSSGVSNTEAFF
TRBJ2-2 TRBV7-7 NA TRBD1 TGTGCTAGCAGCCCGGGGACAGGGGTAGGCGGGGAGCTGTTTTTT CASSPGTGVGGELFF
TRBJ2-2 TRBV23-1 NA NA TGCGCCAGCAGTCCCCCCCAGATCACCGGGGAGCTGTTTTTT CASSPPQITGELFF
TRBJ1-1 TRBV19 once TRBD1 TGTGCCAGTAGTATGGACAGGGGTGGCACTGAAGCTTTCTTT CASSMDRGGTEAFF
TRBJ2-7 TRBV4-1 NA TRBD2 TGCGCCAGCAGCCAATTGACTAGCGGGAGATGGTACGAGCAGTACTTC CASSQLTSGRWYEQYF
TRBJ1-1 TRBV7-9 NA NA TGTGCCAGCAGCCTCGAACAGGGATACACTGAAGCTTTCTTT CASSLEQGYTEAFF
TRBJ1-2 TRBV3-1/TRBV3-2 NA NA TGTGCCAGCAGCCCAGAGGGCTTCCAGGGCGGCTACACCTTC CASSPEGFQGGYTF
TRBJ2-1 TRBV7-9 NA TRBD2 TGTGCCAGCTGTCTAGCGGGCTGCAATGAGCAGTTCTTC CASCLAGCNEQFF
TRBJ2-7 TRBV28 NA TRBD1 TGTGCCAGCAGTGGACAGGGCCTCTCCTACGAGCAGTACTTC CASSGQGLSYEQYF
TRBJ2-3 TRBV9 NA TRBD2 TGTGCCAGCAGCGTGACTAGCGGAGCAGATACGCAGTATTTT CASSVTSGADTQYF
TRBJ2-3 TRBV7-2 once TRBD2 TGTGCCAGCAGCTTTCAGGGACTAGCGGGAGGAAATACGCAGTATTTT CASSFQGLAGGNTQYF
TRBJ2-1 TRBV14 NA NA TGTGCCAGCAGTCGGGGGAGCTCCTACAATGAGCAGTTCTTC CASSRGSSYNEQFF
TRBJ2-3 TRBV11-3 NA NA TGTGCCAGCAGCGCAGGTAGTTTAAGCACAGATACGCAGTATTTT CASSAGSLSTDTQYF
TRBJ1-3 TRBV27 NA TRBD1 TGTGCCAGCAGTCCTGGACAGGGGGTGGGTGGAAACACCATATATTTT CASSPGQGVGGNTIYF
TRBJ1-2 TRBV19 once NA TGTGCCAGTAGTTTTGATCAGGGTGACTATGGCTACACCTTC CASSFDQGDYGYTF
TRBJ1-1 TRBV11-3 NA TRBD1 TGTGCCAGCAGCATCACAGGGGTGGACACTGAAGCTTTCTTT CASSITGVDTEAFF
TRBJ1-6 TRBV29-1 NA NA TGCAGCTTTCGGACAGAGGCTGATTCACCCCTCCACTTT CSFRTEADSPLHF
TRBJ1-1 TRBV19 NA TRBD1 TGTGCCAGCCGCCGGGACAGGGGAGGGACTGAAGCTTTCTTT CASRRDRGGTEAFF
TRBJ1-1 TRBV25-1 NA NA TGTGCCAGCAGTGAATCAAGGGGGTTTGGCACTGAAGCTTTCTTT CASSESRGFGTEAFF
TRBJ2-7 TRBV9 NA NA TGTGCCAGCAGCGTAGGACAGTCTCAATCGTACGAGCAGTACTTC CASSVGQSQSYEQYF
TRBJ2-1 TRBV19 once NA TGTGCCAGTAGTATAGATACAGCTTTCAATGAGCAGTTCTTC CASSIDTAFNEQFF
TRBJ2-3 TRBV4-3 once TRBD2 TGCGCCATCCCCCTAGCGGGAGGGTCAGATACGCAGTATTTT CAIPLAGGSDTQYF
TRBJ1-2 TRBV6-5 NA TRBD1 TGTGCCAGCAGTCCCAGGGGGAAGGACTATGGCTACACCTTC CASSPRGKDYGYTF
TRBJ2-5 TRBV5-4 NA NA TGTGCCAGCAGCTCCCTGGCAGGTGATGGGGAGACCCAGTACTTC CASSSLAGDGETQYF
TRBJ2-6 TRBV9 NA TRBD2 TGTGCCAGCAGCTCATTCCGGGACAGGGGACTAGCGGGAGTGGGTGGGGCCAACGTCCTGACTTTC CASSSFRDRGLAGVGGANVLTF
TRBJ1-1 TRBV7-9 NA NA TGTGCCAGCAGGTCAAGGAGCGGGCCCTTAAACACTGAAGCTTTCTTT CASRSRSGPLNTEAFF
TRBJ1-4 TRBV24-1 NA NA TGTGCCACCAGTGACACAGGGATTGCAACTAATGAAAAACTGTTTTTT CATSDTGIATNEKLFF
TRBJ2-3 TRBV2 NA TRBD2 TGTGCCAGCAGTGAACCTAGCGGGAGCCGGTCGGCGCAGTATTTT CASSEPSGSRSAQYF
TRBJ2-3 TRBV10-3 NA NA TGTGCCATCAACGGCGGGGATACGCAGTATTTT CAINGGDTQYF
TRBJ2-7 TRBV11-3 NA TRBD1 TGTGCCAGCAGCTTAGGGACCGCTTTAACAGGGGGAAGCGAGCAGTACTTC CASSLGTALTGGSEQYF
TRBJ1-5 TRBV5-8 NA TRBD1 TGTGCCAGCAGCAGCCCGGACAGGGGCAATCAGCCCCAGCATTTT CASSSPDRGNQPQHF
TRBJ1-3 TRBV2 NA TRBD1 TGTGCCAGCAAGGCAGGGGGCGTCTCGTACCCCATATATTTT CASKAGGVSYPIYF
TRBJ2-5 TRBV10-1 NA TRBD1 TGCGCCAGCAGTGACCCACGACAGGGGGGACCAGGAACCCAGTACTTC CASSDPRQGGPGTQYF
TRBJ1-2 TRBV13 NA TRBD1 TGTGCCAGCAGTTTGTTATCGACAGGGGGTTTGTATGGCTACACCTTC CASSLLSTGGLYGYTF
TRBJ1-2 TRBV6-1 NA NA TGTGCCAGCAGTGAAGTCTTTTTAGAGCGTGGCTACACCTTC CASSEVFLERGYTF
TRBJ2-7 TRBV14 NA NA TGTGCCAGCAGCCAAGTTCTCAGGGGCCCTGAGTACTTC CASSQVLRGPEYF
TRBJ2-3 TRBV7-9 NA TRBD1 TGTGCCAGCAGTCTACAGGGGGTGGGGGATACGCAGTATTTT CASSLQGVGDTQYF
TRBJ1-4 TRBV19 NA NA TGTGCCAGTAGTATATCCTTTAGCCTCAATGAAAAACTGTTTTTT CASSISFSLNEKLFF
TRBJ1-6 TRBV29-1 NA TRBD1 TGCAGCGTCGGACAGGGACTAAATTCACCCCTCCACTTT CSVGQGLNSPLHF
TRBJ1-1 TRBV11-3 NA TRBD1 TGTGCCAGCAACACCGGGACAGGTATGAACACTGAAGCTTTCTTT CASNTGTGMNTEAFF
TRBJ2-3 TRBV7-2 NA NA TGTGCCAGCAGCTTATCGGATACGCAGTATTTT CASSLSDTQYF
TRBJ1-5 TRBV19 few NA TGTGCCAGTTCCTCCGGGGGGGGAAACAATCAGCCCCAGCATTTT CASSSGGGNNQPQHF
TRBJ2-7 TRBV19 NA TRBD2 TGTGCCAGTAGTATTAGCGGGATTAATACCTACGAGCAGTACTTC CASSISGINTYEQYF
TRBJ2-7 TRBV6-5 once TRBD2 TGTGCCAGCAGTTCCGCCGGGACTACCTCCTACGAGCAGTACTTC CASSSAGTTSYEQYF
TRBJ1-5 TRBV7-2 NA NA TGTGCCAGCAGCGGAGGTGGACAGCCACGCAATCAGCCCCAGCATTTT CASSGGGQPRNQPQHF
TRBJ2-1 TRBV24-1 NA NA TGTGCCACCAGTGATTTTAGGGGAAATGAGCAGTTCTTC CATSDFRGNEQFF